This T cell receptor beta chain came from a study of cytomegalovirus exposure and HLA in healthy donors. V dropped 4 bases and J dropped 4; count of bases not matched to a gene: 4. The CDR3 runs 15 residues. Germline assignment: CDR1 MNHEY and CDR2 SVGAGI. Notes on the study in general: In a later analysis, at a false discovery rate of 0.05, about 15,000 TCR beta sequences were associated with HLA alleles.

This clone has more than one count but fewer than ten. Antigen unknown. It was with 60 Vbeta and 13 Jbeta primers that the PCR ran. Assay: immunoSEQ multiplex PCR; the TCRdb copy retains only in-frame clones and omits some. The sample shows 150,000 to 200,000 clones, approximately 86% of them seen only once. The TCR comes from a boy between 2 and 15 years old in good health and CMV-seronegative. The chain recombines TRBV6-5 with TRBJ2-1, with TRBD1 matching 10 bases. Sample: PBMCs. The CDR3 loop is CASSFRQGAYNEQFF. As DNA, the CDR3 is TGTGCCAGCAGTTTTCGACAGGGGGCGTACAATGAGCAGTTCTTC.